The 17 T cell receptor beta chains below were found in one sample sequenced in a study of early T cells in non-severe SARS-CoV-2 infection. TCRdb used MiXCR to reprocess the 5' RACE reads, holding one entry per CDR3 protein. The data show around 88,000 distinct CDR3 sequences, around an eighth seen once. Material: whole blood. The receptors were gathered from an adult who was a healthcare worker with PCR-confirmed SARS-CoV-2 infection or an uninfected control (not recorded which).

V usage is TRBV29-1 and J usage is TRBJ2-1; 7 bases fit TRBD1. Germline V gene data show CDR1 as SQVTM and CDR2 as ANQGSEA. The CDR3 runs to 14 residues. Trimming at V came to 4 bases and at J to 7 bases, leaving 10 bases not matched to a gene. The CDR3 loop is CSVAKGDSDNEQFF. As DNA, the CDR3 is TGCAGCGTTGCTAAGGGGGACAGCGATAATGAGCAGTTCTTC.

There are many counts of this clonotype. The chain couples TRBV11-2 to TRBJ1-3; D ambiguous. CDR1 SGHAT and CDR2 FQNNGV come from the germline V gene. V lost 1 base to trimming and J lost 2 bases, with 12 bases between them. The CDR3 sequence is 16 residues long. In DNA, the CDR3 is TGTGCCAGCAGCTTAGGCCTCCTGGGCCCTGGAAACACCATATATTTT. Its protein is CASSLGLLGPGNTIYF.

The V call is TRBV19, the J call TRBJ2-5, with a tentative D call TRBD1 (6 bases). Trimming took off 7 bases at V and 3 bases at J, with 18 bases between the two ends. The CDR3 consists of 15 residues. Germline assignment: CDR1 LNHDA and CDR2 SQIVND (reference sequence). In DNA form, the CDR3 reads TGTGCCAGTACTCCTTCGCTCGGGACAAAAGAGACCCAGTACTTC. Amino acid sequence: CASTPSLGTKETQYF. Together with reference TRBV19 and TRBJ2-5, the CDR3 gives the full variable domain: DGGITQSPKYLFRKEGQNVTLSCEQNLNHDAMYWYRQDPGQGLRLIYYSQIVNDFQKGDIAEGYSVSREKKESFPLTVTSAQKNPTAFYLCASTPSLGTKETQYFGPGTRLLVL.

This clonotype came up once. The chain uses TRBV7-3 and TRBJ1-2; D not certain. V lost 5 bases, J lost 8 bases, and 15 bases lay in between. The length of the CDR3 is 13 residues. CDR1 SGHTA and CDR2 FQGTGA come from the germline V gene. For the CDR3, the DNA is TGTGCCAGCAGCCCAGGTGGGGAGTCGGGCTACACCTTC. It codes for CASSPGGESGYTF.

This clonotype has a count of ten or more. V usage is TRBV15 and J usage is TRBJ2-1; the D is unclear. This CDR3 is built from 11 residues. CDR1 is LNHNV, CDR2 YYDKDF, per germline (reference sequence). Trimming took 4 bases from V and 7 from J, leaving 5 bases between them. CDR3 sequence: CATSTRNEQFF. The CDR3 coding sequence is TGTGCCACCAGCACCCGGAATGAGCAGTTCTTC.

This clonotype was seen more than once but under ten times. The chain has TRBV4-2 and TRBJ2-2; D may be TRBD1 (6 bases). V was shortened by 4 bases and J by 8 bases, with 14 bases between the two germline ends. The CDR3 is made up of 14 amino acids. Germline V lookup: CDR1 LGHNA, CDR2 YNFKEQ. The CDR3: CASSPAGVLGELFF. The CDR3 DNA sequence: TGTGCCAGCAGCCCCGCAGGGGTGTTAGGGGAGCTGTTTTTT.

V is TRBV5-5 and J is TRBJ2-7, with D unresolved. The CDR3 runs 14 residues. Germline V CDR1 and CDR2: SGHKS, YYEKEE (reference sequence). Trimming took 0 bases from V and 5 from J, leaving 12 bases between them. The CDR3 DNA reads TGTGCCAGCAGCTTGGCTCACTGGCGAGACGAGCAGTACTTC. As protein: CASSLAHWRDEQYF.

The chain has TRBV7-2 and TRBJ1-1; 9 bases line up with TRBD1. This CDR3 has 13 residues. Germline CDR1 reads SGHTA; CDR2 reads FQGNSA. J lost 11 bases, V lost 1 base, and 5 bases had no gene match. The CDR3, as DNA: TGTGCCAGCAGCTTAGGGACAGGGGATCAGGCTTTCTTT. Its translation is CASSLGTGDQAFF.

This clonotype was found many times. V gene TRBV29-1 combines with J gene TRBJ2-1; D is undetermined. Trimming left V 8 bases short and J 6 bases short, with 8 bases between. CDR3 length: 10 amino acids. CDR1 and CDR2 from the germline V gene are SQVTM and ANQGSEA. The CDR3: CSTMSNEQFF. The CDR3 DNA reads TGCAGCACAATGAGCAATGAGCAGTTCTTC.

The chain carries TRBV2 and TRBJ2-1, with a weak D call TRBD2 (6 bases). V dropped 8 bases and J dropped 4 bases, with 18 bases sitting between them. The CDR3 loop spans 15 amino acids. CDR1 is SNHLY and CDR2 is FYNNEI in the germline V gene. Here the CDR3 DNA reads TGTGCCAGCCTTTCACGGGCTAGCGCGTACAATGAGCAGTTCTTC. This encodes CASLSRASAYNEQFF.

The table lists this clonotype with many counts. The J gene is TRBJ1-1, the V gene TRBV10-1; TRBD1 might be the D (5 bases). The CDR3 extends over 14 amino acids. The V and J ends lost 0 bases and 4 bases respectively, with 9 bases between them. Germline CDR1 reads WNHNN; CDR2 reads SYGVQD (reference sequence). DNA for the CDR3: TGCGCCAGCAGTGAGTCAACCGGGGGCACTGAAGCTTTCTTT. Translated: CASSESTGGTEAFF.

The V and J genes are TRBV4-2 and TRBJ1-5; no reliable D call. This CDR3 spans 15 amino acids. Germline V gene data show CDR1 as LGHNA and CDR2 as YNFKEQ. V shed 2 bases and J shed 5 bases, with 13 bases lying between them. The CDR3 sequence: CASSQLFARYQPQHF. The CDR3 DNA is TGTGCCAGCAGCCAACTATTTGCCCGTTATCAGCCCCAGCATTTT.

The chain uses TRBV11-1 and TRBJ2-4; possible D gene TRBD2, 6 bases. Germline CDR1 is SGHAT and CDR2 is FQDESV (reference sequence). Trimming left V 2 bases short and J 1 base short, with 18 bases between. This CDR3 is 18 amino acids long. The CDR3 reads CASSLRGIAERAKNIQYF. The CDR3 bases are TGTGCCAGCAGCTTACGCGGGATCGCGGAGAGGGCCAAAAACATTCAGTACTTC.

The V call is TRBV6-2 or TRBV6-3, the J call TRBJ2-4; 9 nucleotides agree with TRBD1. With 6 bases clipped from V and 6 bases from J, the junction kept 9 bases outside the gene matches. CDR3 length: 15 residues. Germline V CDR1 and CDR2: MNHEY, SVGEGT. The CDR3 sequence is CASREAGTGRNIQYF. In nucleotides, the CDR3 is TGTGCCAGCAGGGAGGCCGGGACAGGGAGAAACATTCAGTACTTC.

This chain joins TRBV29-1 and TRBJ2-2; possibly TRBD1 for D (5 bases). V shed 2 bases and J shed 2 bases, with 12 bases lying between them. There are 15 residues in the CDR3. Germline values: CDR1 SQVTM, CDR2 ANQGSEA. The CDR3 sequence is CSVESAGSNTGELFF. The CDR3 DNA reads TGCAGCGTTGAATCGGCAGGGTCCAACACCGGGGAGCTGTTTTTT.

The sample holds a few counts of this clonotype. The chain employs TRBV29-1 and TRBJ2-2; 8 bases match TRBD2. The V gene end was trimmed by 5 bases and the J gene end by 3 bases; junction bases not matched to a gene: 5. This CDR3 contains 14 residues. The germline gives CDR1 SQVTM, CDR2 ANQGSEA. The CDR3 DNA is TGCAGCGTTTTGGCACTAGCGGACACCGGGGAGCTGTTTTTT. This sequence encodes CSVLALADTGELFF.

V is TRBV12-3 or TRBV12-4 and J is TRBJ2-7; 9 nucleotides match TRBD2. The junction had 5 bases not matched to a gene; V was cut back by 2 bases and J by 0 bases. The CDR3 covers 16 residues. The CDR3 is CASSLTLAGLSYEQYF. DNA for the CDR3: TGTGCCAGCAGTTTAACACTAGCGGGCCTCTCCTACGAGCAGTACTTC.